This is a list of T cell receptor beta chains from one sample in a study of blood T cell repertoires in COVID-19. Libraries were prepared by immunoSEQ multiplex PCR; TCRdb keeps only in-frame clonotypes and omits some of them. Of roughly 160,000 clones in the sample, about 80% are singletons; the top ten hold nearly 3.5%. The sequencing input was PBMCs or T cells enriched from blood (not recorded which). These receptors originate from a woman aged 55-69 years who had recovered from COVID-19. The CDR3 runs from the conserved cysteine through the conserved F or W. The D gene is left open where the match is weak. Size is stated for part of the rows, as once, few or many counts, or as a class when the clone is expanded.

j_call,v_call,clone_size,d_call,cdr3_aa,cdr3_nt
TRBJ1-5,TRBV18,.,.,CASSLMGEVQPQHF,TGTGCCAGCTCTTTAATGGGGGAGGTCCAGCCCCAGCATTTT
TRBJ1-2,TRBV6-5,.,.,CASSYAEQGNGYTF,TGTGCCAGCAGTTACGCAGAACAGGGAAATGGCTACACCTTC
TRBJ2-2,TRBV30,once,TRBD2,CALYAKKSGGWNTGELFF,TGTGCCTTGTACGCAAAGAAAAGCGGGGGGTGGAACACCGGGGAGCTGTTTTTT
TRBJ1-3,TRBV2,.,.,CASTPGLPISGNTIYF,TGTGCCAGCACCCCTGGACTTCCTATCTCTGGAAACACCATATATTTT
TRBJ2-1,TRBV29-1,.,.,CSVHGERNEQFF,TGCAGCGTTCACGGGGAGCGAAATGAGCAGTTCTTC
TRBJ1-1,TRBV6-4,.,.,CASSELPPGVDTEAFF,TGTGCCAGCAGTGAGTTACCCCCGGGGGTGGACACTGAAGCTTTCTTT
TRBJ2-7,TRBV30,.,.,CAWSPGTSEQYF,TGTGCCTGGAGCCCCGGGACATCCGAGCAGTACTTC
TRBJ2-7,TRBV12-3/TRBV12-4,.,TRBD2,CASSQRGPYEQYF,TGTGCCAGTAGCCAGCGGGGGCCCTACGAGCAGTACTTC
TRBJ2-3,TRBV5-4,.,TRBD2,CASSSTLAGAVSTDTQYF,TGTGCCAGCAGCTCCACTCTAGCGGGGGCCGTAAGCACAGATACGCAGTATTTT
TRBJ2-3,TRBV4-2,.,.,CASSQDAAELTDTQYF,TGTGCCAGCAGCCAAGATGCTGCGGAACTCACAGATACGCAGTATTTT
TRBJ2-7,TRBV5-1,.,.,CASSSRNREHEQYF,TGCGCCAGCAGCTCACGAAACAGGGAACACGAGCAGTACTTC
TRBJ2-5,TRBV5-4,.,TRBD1,CASSDGAQGQETQYF,TGTGCCAGCAGCGACGGGGCACAGGGGCAAGAGACCCAGTACTTC
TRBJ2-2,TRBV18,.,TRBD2,CASSRKGLAAGELFF,TGTGCCAGCTCACGAAAGGGACTAGCGGCCGGGGAGCTGTTTTTT
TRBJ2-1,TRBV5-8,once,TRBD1,CASSNDRGPYNEQFF,TGTGCCAGCAGCAACGACAGGGGGCCATACAATGAGCAGTTCTTC
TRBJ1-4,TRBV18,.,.,CASSPPEAGASNEKLFF,TGTGCCAGCTCACCACCCGAAGCGGGGGCATCTAATGAAAAACTGTTTTTT
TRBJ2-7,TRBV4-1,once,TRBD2,CASSPRLAGGYEQYF,TGCGCCAGCAGCCCCCGACTAGCGGGGGGCTACGAGCAGTACTTC
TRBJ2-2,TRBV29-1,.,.,CSVEDLASTGELFF,TGCAGCGTTGAAGATTTAGCCTCGACCGGGGAGCTGTTTTTT
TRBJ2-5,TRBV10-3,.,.,CAISEPRGLGQRVSETQYF,TGTGCCATCAGTGAGCCAAGGGGCCTGGGACAGCGGGTGTCAGAGACCCAGTACTTC
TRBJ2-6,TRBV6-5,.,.,CASRQDSGANVLTF,TGTGCCAGTCGACAGGACTCTGGGGCCAACGTCCTGACTTTC
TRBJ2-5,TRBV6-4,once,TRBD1,CASSDGRGYQETQYF,TGTGCCAGCAGTGACGGCAGGGGGTACCAAGAGACCCAGTACTTC
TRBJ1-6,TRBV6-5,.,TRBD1,CASRQNRGSPLHF,TGTGCCAGCAGACAGAACAGGGGTTCACCCCTCCACTTT
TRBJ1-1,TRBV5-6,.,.,CASSLSGTEAFF,TGTGCCAGCAGCTTGTCGGGCACTGAAGCTTTCTTT
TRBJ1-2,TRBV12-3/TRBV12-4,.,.,CASSLRLGEGYTF,TGTGCCAGCAGTTTAAGACTTGGAGAGGGCTACACCTTC
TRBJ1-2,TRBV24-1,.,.,CATSEGEEGYTF,TGTGCCACCAGTGAAGGGGAGGAAGGCTACACCTTC
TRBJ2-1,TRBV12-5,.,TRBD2,CASGLSGGPYYNEQFF,TGTGCTAGTGGTCTTAGCGGGGGGCCCTATTACAATGAGCAGTTCTTC
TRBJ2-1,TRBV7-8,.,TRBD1,CASSRRDRGLENEQFF,TGTGCCAGCAGCAGGAGAGACAGGGGGCTGGAGAATGAGCAGTTCTTC
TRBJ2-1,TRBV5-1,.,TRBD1,CASSSGTGAEKQFF,TGCGCCAGCAGCAGCGGGACAGGGGCCGAGAAGCAGTTCTTC